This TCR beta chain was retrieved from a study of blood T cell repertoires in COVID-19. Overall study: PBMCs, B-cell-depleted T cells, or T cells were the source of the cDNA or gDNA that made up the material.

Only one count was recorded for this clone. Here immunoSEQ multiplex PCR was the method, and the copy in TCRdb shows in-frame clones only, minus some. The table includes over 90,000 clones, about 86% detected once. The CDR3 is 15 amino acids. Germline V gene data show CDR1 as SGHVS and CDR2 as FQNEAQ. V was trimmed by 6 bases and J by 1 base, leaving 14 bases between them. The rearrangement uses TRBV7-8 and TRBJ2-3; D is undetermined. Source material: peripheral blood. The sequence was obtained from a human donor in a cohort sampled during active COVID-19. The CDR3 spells CASRLVVYRTDTQYF. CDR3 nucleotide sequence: TGTGCCAGCAGACTGGTCGTTTATCGCACAGATACGCAGTATTTT.